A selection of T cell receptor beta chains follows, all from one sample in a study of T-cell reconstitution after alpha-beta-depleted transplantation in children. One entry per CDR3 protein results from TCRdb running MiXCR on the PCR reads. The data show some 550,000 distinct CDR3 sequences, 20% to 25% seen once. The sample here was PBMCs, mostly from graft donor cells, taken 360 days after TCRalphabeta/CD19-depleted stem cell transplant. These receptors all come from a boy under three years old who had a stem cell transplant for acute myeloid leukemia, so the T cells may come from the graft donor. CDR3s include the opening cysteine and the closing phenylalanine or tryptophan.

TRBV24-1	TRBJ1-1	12	CATSDIKGGAFF
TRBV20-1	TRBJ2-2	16	CSAPAPGLALTGELFF
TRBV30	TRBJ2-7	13	CASTQEASGEQYF
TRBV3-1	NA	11	CATGANYEQYF
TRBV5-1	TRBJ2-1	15	CASSLAGLVYNEQFF
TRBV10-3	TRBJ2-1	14	CAIRGTSGINEQFF
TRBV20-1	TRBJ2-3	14	CSAGDRVKLDTQYF
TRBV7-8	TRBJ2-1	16	CASSLGQDFSYNEQFF
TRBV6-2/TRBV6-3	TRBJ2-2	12	CASSSSAGELFF
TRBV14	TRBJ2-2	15	CASSQDRGLTGELFF
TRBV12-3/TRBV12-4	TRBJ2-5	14	CASSLSANQETQYF
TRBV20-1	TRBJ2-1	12	CSAEQGENEQFF
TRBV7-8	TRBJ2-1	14	CASSLLAGGNEQFF
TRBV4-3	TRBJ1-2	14	CASSQDRSSGGYTF
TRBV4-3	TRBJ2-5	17	CASSQDRGRGLQETQYF
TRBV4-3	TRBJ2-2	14	CASTSGGSAGELFF
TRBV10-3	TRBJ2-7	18	CAISARDRIIGESYEQYF
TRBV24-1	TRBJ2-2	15	CATSGSQGVTGELFF
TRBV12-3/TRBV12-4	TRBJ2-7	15	CASKYGTGKSYEQYF
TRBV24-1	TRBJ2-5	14	CATSVSGLQETQYF
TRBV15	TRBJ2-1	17	CATSRTSGGLIYNEQFF
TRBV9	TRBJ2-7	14	CASSPVGGPYEQYF
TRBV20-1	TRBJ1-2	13	CSARVGHNYGYTF
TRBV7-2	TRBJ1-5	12	CASNSGGWPQHF